Presented here are 4 T cell receptor beta chains from one specimen sequenced in a study of cytomegalovirus exposure and HLA in healthy donors. Researchers ran the PCR with 60 Vbeta and 13 Jbeta primers. Produced via immunoSEQ multiplex PCR; TCRdb's table is partial and in-frame only. This sample has fewer than 150,000 clones; over 75% occur once, and the top ten carry around 3.5%. The source material was PBMCs. These receptors were obtained from a human donor in good health.

This rearrangement joins TRBV18 to TRBJ1-2, with D possibly being TRBD1 (5 bases). Trimming took 2 bases from V and 10 from J, leaving 17 bases between them. CDR1 is KGHSH, CDR2 LQKENI, per germline. The length of the CDR3 is 14 residues. This chain's CDR3 is CASSPGEGYVDYTF. The CDR3 bases are TGTGCCAGCTCACCAGGGGAGGGGTATGTTGACTACACCTTC. The complete variable domain, with remaining parts taken from reference TRBV18 and TRBJ1-2, reads NAGVMQNPRHLVRRRGQEARLRCSPMKGHSHVYWYRQLPEEGLKFMVYLQKENIIDESGMPKERFSAEFPKEGPSILRIQQVVRGDSAAYFCASSPGEGYVDYTFGSGTRLTVV.

The J gene is TRBJ1-1, the V gene TRBV2; D gene ambiguous. Per the germline V gene, CDR1 is SNHLY and CDR2 is FYNNEI. This CDR3 has 13 residues. V lost 4 bases to trimming and J lost 8 bases, with 14 bases between them. CDR3 bases: TGTGCCAGCAGTGGGTTGACGAGGGAAGAAGCTTTCTTT. Translation: CASSGLTREEAFF.

This rearrangement joins TRBV19 to TRBJ2-3; TRBD2 might be the D (7 bases). This CDR3 has 16 residues. V shed 1 base and J shed 3 bases, with 14 bases lying between them. CDR1 is LNHDA, CDR2 SQIVND, per germline (reference sequence). CDR3 nucleotides: TGTGCCAGTAGTATAGGGGGGGGCACCTTTACAGATACGCAGTATTTT. Amino acid sequence: CASSIGGGTFTDTQYF.

This clone was observed a few times. The gene calls are TRBV11-3 and TRBJ2-7, with TRBD2 matching over 12 bases. V was clipped by 2 bases and J by 4 bases; unmatched bases: 3. CDR1 is SGHNT, CDR2 YENEEA, per germline. There are 15 residues in the CDR3. CDR3: CASSLILAGGYEQYF. DNA of the CDR3: TGTGCCAGCAGCTTAATTCTAGCGGGAGGGTACGAGCAGTACTTC.